Included here is one T cell receptor (beta chain) sequence, with context. Its cognate antigen is unknown. Data came from immunoSEQ multiplex PCR; TCRdb stores just in-frame clones and leaves some out. The sample shows some 80,000 clones, roughly 90% of them seen only once. Germline V gene data show CDR1 as SGDLS and CDR2 as YYNGEE. V gave up 4 bases and J gave up 10 bases, with 22 bases separating them. The CDR3 extends over 15 amino acids. These data originate in a study of OX40 agonist ivuxolimab in advanced cancers. Study overall: In this trial design, patients received ivuxolimab intravenously at 0.01 to 10 mg/kg every 2 weeks.

Points from the study as a whole: Determination of antigen specificity was not performed for the expanded peripheral T cells. CD8+ T cells (on average) carried more expanded clones than CD4+ T cells. Clonal expansion from baseline to week 6 occurred in both CD4+ and CD8+ T cells.

The source is an adult with an advanced solid tumor such as melanoma, head and neck, liver or kidney cancer. The sample in question was CD4+ or CD8+ T cells sorted from blood, obtained in a trial of the OX40 agonist ivuxolimab. This chain connects TRBV9 to TRBJ2-3; the D call may be TRBD1 or TRBD2 (5 bases each). CDR3 DNA: TGTGCCAGCAGCCCGGGGAGCCTGGGGCCCCGGGCGCAGTATTTT. Translated: CASSPGSLGPRAQYF.